Described below is a single T cell receptor (beta chain) sequence and its context. The CDR3 is 15 residues long. The V end lost 4 bases, the J end lost 5 bases, and 15 bases lay between the germline ends. In germline, CDR1 is SGHTA, CDR2 FQGTGA. The record originates from a study of blood T cells in healthy people across ages. A second PCR, run for about 7 to 11 cycles, used a sample-barcoded 5' primer plus a J-beta primer mix. MiXCR, applied by TCRdb to the 5' RACE reads, yields one record per CDR3 protein. The data contain 1.6 million or so distinct CDR3 sequences, about 32% of them singletons. The gene calls are TRBV7-3 and TRBJ2-1, with D perhaps matching TRBD2 (5 bases). Sequences were obtained from blood. This clonotype originated in a woman aged 25 to 39 in good health. The DNA for the CDR3 is TGTGCCAGCAGCTCAGAGGGCCGAGACCACAATGAGCAGTTCTTC. Its protein product is CASSSEGRDHNEQFF.